This TCR beta chain was obtained from a study of T cells in localized non-small cell lung cancer. Study conclusions and caveats: Appearing in adjacent lung were a median roughly 57 of the top 100 tumor clones. As only one tumor region underwent sequencing, heterogeneity remains possible.

Using immunoSEQ multiplex PCR, the repertoire was profiled, and TCRdb retains in-frame clones only, with some absent. The sample has some 36,000 clones; roughly 89% are singletons. A word on this clone: Its specificity is not known.

V lost 7 bases to trimming and J lost 5 bases, with 12 bases between them. The CDR3 consists of 14 residues. Germline CDR1 SGHAT, CDR2 FQNNGV. V and J are TRBV11-2 and TRBJ2-6, with a tentative D call TRBD2 (5 bases). The sequence came from a male donor aged 60 or over with stage II lung adenocarcinoma. This specimen was peripheral blood mononuclear cells, taken before any cancer treatment. CDR3 loop: CASISGSRANVLTF. The DNA of the CDR3 is TGTGCCAGCATCTCTGGGAGTAGGGCCAACGTCCTGACTTTC.